This TCR beta chain was documented in a study of Ad26.COV2.S vaccination and SARS-CoV-2 variants. Germline CDR1 is MNHEY and CDR2 is SVGEGT. The CDR3 has 16 residues. V shed 0 bases and J shed 8 bases, with 14 bases lying between them. The treatment: about 20 received Ad26.COV2.S at low or high dose, single or two shots; roughly five received placebo; per-sample allocation not given. Day 63 after the first injection of vaccine or placebo was the sampling time. Sequenced by immunoSEQ multiplex PCR; TCRdb stores in-frame clones only, minus some. The table lists more than 300,000 clones, around 89% of them singletons.

The sample consisted of peripheral blood, taken in a trial of Ad26.COV2.S vaccine versus placebo. The chain has TRBV6-2 or TRBV6-3 and TRBJ1-6; D is perhaps TRBD1 (5 bases). This clonotype originated in a person between 18 and 59 years old who received the Ad26.COV2.S COVID-19 vaccine or a placebo. CDR3 coding DNA: TGTGCCAGCAGTTACTCGACCTGGCAGGGTTATTCACCCCTCCACTTT. As protein: CASSYSTWQGYSPLHF.